This TCR beta chain is drawn from a study of CD8 T cells in Susac syndrome. The study's findings and limits: The study acknowledged a relatively small number of individuals in its TCR sequencing and HLA analysis.

TCR beta sequencing was performed on blood CD8+ and CD4+ T cells. TEMRA cells were enriched by FACS, and CD4+ and CD8+ T cells were negatively isolated. A note on this clonotype: Its target is unknown.

Reverse transcription of roughly 0.45 to 1 ug RNA was performed with random hexamers. Amplification of TCR beta CDR3 across 54 Vbeta and 13 Jbeta was performed with immunoSEQ multiplex PCR. TCRdb passed the immunoSEQ multiplex PCR reads through MiXCR, listing each CDR3 protein once. The data contain about 300,000 distinct CDR3 sequences, over 75% of them seen just once; the ten biggest clones take up around 0.18%. The CDR3 length is 16 residues. Germline lookup yields CDR1 MDHEN and CDR2 SYDVKM. V shed 2 bases and J 3 bases; nucleotides not matched to a gene: 3. This sequence joins TRBV28 and TRBJ2-2; 10 positions agree with TRBD2. The material sequenced was CD8+ T cells from PBMCs. The source of this sequence is a human donor with multiple sclerosis. The CDR3 coding sequence is TGTGCCAGCAGTTTAGGTAGCGGGAGGTACACCGGGGAGCTGTTTTTT. This translates into CASSLGSGRYTGELFF. The variable domain in full, completed from reference TRBV28 and TRBJ2-2, reads DVKVTQSSRYLVKRTGEKVFLECVQDMDHENMFWYRQDPGLGLRLIYFSYDVKMKEKGDIPEGYSVSREKKERFSLILESASTNQTSMYLCASSLGSGRYTGELFFGEGSRLTVL.